The present entry profiles one T cell receptor (beta chain) with its context. This record belongs to a study of blood T cell repertoires in COVID-19. About the research overall: The United States, Italy and Spain were the sources of the acute and convalescent COVID-19 samples. Nucleic acid was either cDNA or gDNA, and it came from T cells, B-cell-depleted T cells, or PBMCs.

The authors' processing: Nucleated cell number was recorded as an estimate derived from reference gene primer amplification. Produced via immunoSEQ multiplex PCR; TCRdb's table is partial and in-frame only. V, J and clone size are those of that table, while D and trimming were read from the DNA. This sample has about 480,000 clones, with 89% found just once. Patients in Seattle were enrolled during active infection, then followed longitudinally. The sequence was obtained from a man aged 18 to 29 with COVID-19, enrolled during active disease. The sequenced material came from peripheral blood.

The CDR3 spells CASSWGQPNYEQYF. The CDR3 DNA sequence: TGCGCCAGCAGCTGGGGACAGCCCAACTACGAGCAGTACTTC. The rearrangement links TRBV5-1 to TRBJ2-7, with 7 bases aligning to TRBD1. V lost 3 bases to trimming and J lost 3 bases; unmatched junction nucleotides: 6. Germline V CDR1 and CDR2: SGHRS, YFSETQ. This CDR3 is built from 14 residues.